These T cell receptor beta chains were read from a single sample in a study of cytomegalovirus exposure and HLA in healthy donors. TCRdb's copy holds only in-frame clones and misses some; the assay was immunoSEQ multiplex PCR. The sample includes around 120,000 clones, approximately 80% of them seen just once. The sequencing sample was made of PBMCs. The receptors come from a male donor in good health and CMV-seronegative. The CDR3 runs from the conserved cysteine through the conserved F or W. The D gene is left open where the match is weak. Expanded clones are given a class, and other clones once, few, many or no size at all.

J: TRBJ2-5; size: -; D: TRBD1; length: 15; V: TRBV5-4; DNA: TGTGCCAGCAGCCCGGGGACAGGCGCCCGGGAGACCCAGTACTTC; CDR3: CASSPGTGARETQYF
J: TRBJ1-2; size: -; D: -; length: 14; V: TRBV6-1; DNA: TGTGCCAGCAGTGCCTCCGGAGGAGACTATGGCTACACCTTC; CDR3: CASSASGGDYGYTF
J: TRBJ1-5; size: -; D: TRBD1; length: 18; V: TRBV28; DNA: TGTGCCAGCAGTTTAAAGGTGTGGGACAGGGGGTCTAATCAGCCCCAGCATTTT; CDR3: CASSLKVWDRGSNQPQHF
J: TRBJ2-7; size: -; D: TRBD1; length: 16; V: TRBV7-8; DNA: TGTGCCAGCAGCTTCTTACCGGGACAGACCCTCTACGAGCAGTACTTC; CDR3: CASSFLPGQTLYEQYF
J: TRBJ2-7; size: -; D: TRBD2; length: 15; V: TRBV6-6; DNA: TGTGCCAGCAGTTTTCTAGCGGGAGTTCCCTACGAGCAGTACTTC; CDR3: CASSFLAGVPYEQYF
J: TRBJ1-5; size: -; D: -; length: 15; V: TRBV19; DNA: TGTGCCAGTAGTATCAGGATTTATAGCAATCAGCCCCAGCATTTT; CDR3: CASSIRIYSNQPQHF
J: TRBJ1-2; size: -; D: -; length: 15; V: TRBV12-5; DNA: TGTGCTAGTGGTACGCGTCTTGGCGGGACGAGCGGCTACACCTTC; CDR3: CASGTRLGGTSGYTF
J: TRBJ1-1; size: -; D: TRBD1; length: 13; V: TRBV27; DNA: TGTGCCAGCACGGGACAGGGGAACACTGAAGCTTTCTTT; CDR3: CASTGQGNTEAFF
J: TRBJ2-6; size: few; D: -; length: 15; V: TRBV15; DNA: TGTGCCACCAGCAGAGAGAGCTCTGGGGCCAACGTCCTGACTTTC; CDR3: CATSRESSGANVLTF
J: TRBJ2-1; size: -; D: -; length: 15; V: TRBV5-8; DNA: TGTGCCAGCAGCTTGGACATCGACTCCTACAATGAGCAGTTCTTC; CDR3: CASSLDIDSYNEQFF
J: TRBJ1-1; size: -; D: -; length: 15; V: TRBV21-1; DNA: TGTGCCAGCAGCAAAGAGGGAGGGCCGAACACTGAAGCTTTCTTT; CDR3: CASSKEGGPNTEAFF
J: TRBJ2-7; size: -; D: TRBD2; length: 14; V: TRBV7-9; DNA: TGTTCCAGCAGCTCCCCTGTGGGGCGGGGGGAGCAGTACTTC; CDR3: CSSSSPVGRGEQYF
J: TRBJ1-2; size: -; D: -; length: 14; V: TRBV30; DNA: TGTGCCTGGAGTGGGCATTCCCTTAACTATGGCTACACCTTC; CDR3: CAWSGHSLNYGYTF
J: TRBJ2-3; size: -; D: -; length: 14; V: TRBV27; DNA: TGTGCCAGCAGTCCAGGGTGGGTCACAGATACGCAGTATTTT; CDR3: CASSPGWVTDTQYF
J: TRBJ2-1; size: -; D: -; length: 13; V: TRBV9; DNA: TGTGCCAGCAGCGGGCTAGCGAGGAATGAGCAGTTCTTC; CDR3: CASSGLARNEQFF
J: TRBJ2-1; size: few; D: TRBD2; length: 15; V: TRBV19; DNA: TGTGCCAGTAGTATAGGGGGCGGGAGAGCCAATGAGCAGTTCTTC; CDR3: CASSIGGGRANEQFF
J: TRBJ1-2; size: few; D: -; length: 13; V: TRBV30; DNA: TGTGCCTACCTACAGGGAAGGAACTATGGCTACACCTTC; CDR3: CAYLQGRNYGYTF
J: TRBJ1-1; size: -; D: TRBD1; length: 14; V: TRBV5-1; DNA: TGCGCCAGCAGCTTAGCAGGGGGAGGCACTGAAGCTTTCTTT; CDR3: CASSLAGGGTEAFF
J: TRBJ1-2; size: -; D: -; length: 15; V: TRBV12-5; DNA: TGTGCTAGTGGGACTTTTTTAAGAGCTAACTATGGCTACACCTTC; CDR3: CASGTFLRANYGYTF
J: TRBJ2-4; size: -; D: TRBD1; length: 16; V: TRBV7-2; DNA: TGTGCCAGCAGCCACCAAAAAGGGGGACAGGGAATCATTCAGTACTTC; CDR3: CASSHQKGGQGIIQYF
J: TRBJ2-3; size: -; D: -; length: 15; V: TRBV9; DNA: TGTGCCAGCAGCGCGATGGGGGGGGCCCCAGATACGCAGTATTTT; CDR3: CASSAMGGAPDTQYF
J: TRBJ1-5; size: -; D: TRBD1; length: 14; V: TRBV5-5; DNA: TGTGCCAGCACCCCGGGACAGGGGAATCAGCCCCAGCATTTT; CDR3: CASTPGQGNQPQHF
J: TRBJ1-2; size: -; D: TRBD1; length: 13; V: TRBV29-1; DNA: TGCAGCGTTGAGACACGGACAGGGGAGGGCTACACCTTC; CDR3: CSVETRTGEGYTF
J: TRBJ1-4; size: -; D: -; length: 14; V: TRBV19; DNA: TGTGCCAGTAGTATCGAGGCAACTAATGAAAAACTGTTTTTT; CDR3: CASSIEATNEKLFF
J: TRBJ1-1; size: -; D: -; length: 10; V: TRBV6-1; DNA: TGTGCCAGCAGTGTTGTAGAAGCTTTCTTT; CDR3: CASSVVEAFF